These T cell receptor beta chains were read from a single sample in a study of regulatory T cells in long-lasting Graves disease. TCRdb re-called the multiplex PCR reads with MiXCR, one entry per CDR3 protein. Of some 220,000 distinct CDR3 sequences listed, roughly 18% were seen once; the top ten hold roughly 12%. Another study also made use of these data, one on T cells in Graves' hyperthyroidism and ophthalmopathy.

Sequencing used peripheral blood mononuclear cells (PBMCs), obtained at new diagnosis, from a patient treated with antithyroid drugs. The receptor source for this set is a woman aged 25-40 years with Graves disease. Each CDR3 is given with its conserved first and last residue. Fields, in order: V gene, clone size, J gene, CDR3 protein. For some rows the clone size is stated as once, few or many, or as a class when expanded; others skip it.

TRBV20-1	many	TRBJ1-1	CSAARTAEAFF
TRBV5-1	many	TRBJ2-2	CASSLRQDRGGELFF
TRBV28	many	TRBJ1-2	CASSGTGGGYTF
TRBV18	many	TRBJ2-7	CASSPRTSGSGEQYF
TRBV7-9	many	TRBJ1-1	CASSWLVNEAFF
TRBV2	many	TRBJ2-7	CASRGGPGRGSYEQYF
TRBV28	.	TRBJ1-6	CASSPRDTYDNSPLHF
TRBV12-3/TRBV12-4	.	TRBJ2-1	CASSPQVAGGTGSYNEQFF
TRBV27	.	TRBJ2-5	CASSPRGSRQETLYF
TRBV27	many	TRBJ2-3	CASSFRDPFADTQYF
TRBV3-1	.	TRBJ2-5	CASSQQPSGRVGTITQYF
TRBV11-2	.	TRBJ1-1	CASSHTDRGLDTEAFF
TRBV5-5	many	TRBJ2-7	CASSLRDEQYF
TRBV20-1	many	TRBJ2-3	CSGTRGGSTDTQYF
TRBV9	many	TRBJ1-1	CASSVERGTGYMNTEAFF
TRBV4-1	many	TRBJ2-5	CASSYGTSGVETQYF
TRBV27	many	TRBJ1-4	CASSPIGDRGEKLFF
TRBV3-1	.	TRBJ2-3	CASSQDSGAITQYF
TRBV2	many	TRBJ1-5	CASSLDPNQPQHF
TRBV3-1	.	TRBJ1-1	CASSQLPDRGFEAFF
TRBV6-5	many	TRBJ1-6	CASSYFTGSSYNSPLHF
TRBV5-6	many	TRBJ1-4	CASSLTGTGNEKLFF
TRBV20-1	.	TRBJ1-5	CSARPGAGNQPQHF
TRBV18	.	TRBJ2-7	CASSLLDRGYEQYF
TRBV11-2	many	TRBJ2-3	CASSLEGAFTDTQYF
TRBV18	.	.	CASSSLPGKLSTDTQYF
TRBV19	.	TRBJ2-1	CASTPAGGNEQFF
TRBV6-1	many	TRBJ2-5	CASSMGLAGGGETQYF
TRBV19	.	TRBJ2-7	CASSTDRVKYF
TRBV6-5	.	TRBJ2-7	CASGSGSQKEQYF
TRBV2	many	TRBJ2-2	CASSVTANTGELFF
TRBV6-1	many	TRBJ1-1	CASSERGFYGNTEAFF
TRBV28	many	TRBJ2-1	CASSLDSSSLNNEQFF
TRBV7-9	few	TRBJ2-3	CASSLNQGGDTQYF
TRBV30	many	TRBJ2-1	CAWRRGRGDYNEQFF
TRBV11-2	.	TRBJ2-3	CASSQGQGLAQYF
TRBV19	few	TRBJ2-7	CASSAYGLAFPYEQYF
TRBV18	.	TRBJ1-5	CASSPGRSRGYSNQPQHF
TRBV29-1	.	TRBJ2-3	CSVATGGASDTQYF
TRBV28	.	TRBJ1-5	CASSLNYDQPQHF
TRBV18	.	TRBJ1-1	CASNSPRGPNTEAFF
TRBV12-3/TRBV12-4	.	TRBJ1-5	CASSRTGDRPQHF
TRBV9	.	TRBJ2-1	CASSVDVGREPPPEQFF
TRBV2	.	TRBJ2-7	CASSDPGLAREQYF
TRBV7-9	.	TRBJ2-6	CASSSAGANVLAF
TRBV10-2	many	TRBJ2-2	CASTERSGGANTGELFF
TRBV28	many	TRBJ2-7	CASSPGTALSYEQYF
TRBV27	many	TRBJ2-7	CASSFSRGGYEQYF
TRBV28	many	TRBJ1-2	CASRAPVGGGEYGYTF
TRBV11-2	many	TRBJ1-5	CASSLGTGLNQPQHF
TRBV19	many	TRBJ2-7	CASSIGQFNYEQYF
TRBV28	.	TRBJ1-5	CASSLPTGRRGGQPQHF
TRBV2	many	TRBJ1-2	CASFRAGANGYTF